This entry lists 30 T cell receptor beta chains sequenced from one sample in a study of T cell changes during pregnancy in multiple sclerosis. The assay was immunoSEQ multiplex PCR, and TCRdb's table has in-frame clones only and misses some. The sample includes about 59,000 clones, 87% of them seen just once. Sequencing was carried out using peripheral blood from another person, used as feeder cells. The source of these receptors is a human donor whose cells served as feeder cells for cultures in a pregnancy study.

The chain couples TRBV28 to TRBJ1-4; D remains ambiguous. V was trimmed by 4 bases and J by 8 bases, leaving 2 bases between them. Germline V gene data show CDR1 as MDHEN and CDR2 as SYDVKM. The CDR3 contains 10 residues. The CDR3 sequence is CASSSEKLFF. CDR3 bases: TGTGCCAGCAGTTCCGAAAAACTGTTTTTT.

The chain is built from TRBV10-3 and TRBJ2-3; D is uncertain. Germline V gene lookup returns CDR1 ENHRY and CDR2 SYGVKD. Trimming took 3 bases from V and 3 from J, leaving 4 bases between them. CDR3 length equals 12 residues. The DNA for the CDR3 is TGTGCCATCAGTGATAGGACAGATACGCAGTATTTT. Protein: CAISDRTDTQYF.

The V gene is TRBV7-9, the J gene TRBJ2-1; D gene uncertain. The CDR3 consists of 10 residues. The V gene lost 8 bases and the J gene lost 6 bases, with 5 bases spanning the gap. Germline V gives CDR1 SEHNR, CDR2 FQNEAQ (reference sequence). The CDR3 loop is CASGTNEQFF. The CDR3 DNA follows: TGTGCCAGCGGAACCAATGAGCAGTTCTTC.

The V call is TRBV28, the J call TRBJ1-5, with a weak D call TRBD1 (6 bases). V lost 6 bases and J 2 bases, leaving 17 bases between the germline ends. Germline assignment: CDR1 MDHEN and CDR2 SYDVKM. CDR3 size: 16 residues. The CDR3 nucleotides are TGTGCCAGCAGCCGCGCCCAGGGGTTTGGCAATCAGCCCCAGCATTTT. Translation gives CASSRAQGFGNQPQHF.

The gene calls are TRBV2 and TRBJ1-1; a weak D match, TRBD1 (5 bases). The V end was cut by 3 bases, the J end by 7 bases, with 12 bases between. Germline CDR1 reads SNHLY; CDR2 reads FYNNEI. The CDR3 loop spans 13 amino acids. DNA of the CDR3: TGTGCCAGCAGTGAGGTTGACAGTATTGAAGCTTTCTTT. Amino acid sequence: CASSEVDSIEAFF. The whole variable domain, filled in from reference TRBV2 and TRBJ1-1, reads EPEVTQTPSHQVTQMGQEVILRCVPISNHLYFYWYRQILGQKVEFLVSFYNNEISEKSEIFDDQFSVERPDGSNFTLKIRSTKLEDSAMYFCASSEVDSIEAFFGQGTRLTVV.

The chain combines TRBV27 with TRBJ2-3; the D gene is possibly TRBD2 (5 bases). The germline gives CDR1 MNHEY, CDR2 SMNVEV (reference sequence). Deletions cut 3 bases from V and 4 bases from J, with 20 bases between. This CDR3 contains 17 residues. CDR3: CASSLAPPNKGADTQYF. The DNA for the CDR3 is TGTGCCAGCAGTTTGGCTCCCCCAAACAAGGGAGCAGATACGCAGTATTTT.

This chain joins TRBV5-5 and TRBJ1-4; D gene uncertain. The germline gives CDR1 SGHKS, CDR2 YYEKEE (reference sequence). The ends were cut back, 0 bases at V and 2 bases at J, with 11 bases in the middle. This CDR3 has 16 amino acids. The CDR3 spells CASSLDWASTNEKLFF. The CDR3 nucleotides read TGTGCCAGCAGCTTGGACTGGGCCAGCACTAATGAAAAACTGTTTTTT.

The gene calls are TRBV28 and TRBJ1-6; D is unclear. Germline loops: CDR1 MDHEN, CDR2 SYDVKM. CDR3 length: 15 amino acids. Trimming left V 7 bases short and J 10 bases short, with 20 bases between. The CDR3 here is CASTIHTTRSSPLHF. The CDR3 DNA reads TGTGCCAGCACCATCCATACCACCCGCTCGTCACCCCTCCACTTT.

To note about this clone: Given a far larger clone just one base away, this is likely a sequencing read error. The chain recombines TRBV4-2 with TRBJ2-7, with TRBD1 matching 8 bases. The trim removed 4 bases at V and 2 bases at J, leaving 10 bases unmatched. The length of the CDR3 is 16 residues. The germline CDR1 and CDR2 sequences are LGHNA and YNFKEQ. The CDR3 loop reads CASSPGQGRGAYEQYF. The CDR3 DNA sequence: TGTGCCAGCAGCCCAGGACAGGGTCGGGGAGCCTACGAGCAGTACTTC.

The genes are TRBV6-5 and TRBJ1-6; D perhaps matches TRBD1 (6 bases). Trimming shortened V by 2 bases and J by 13 bases, and 21 bases separated the two germline ends. Per germline, CDR1 MNHEY and CDR2 SVGAGI. The CDR3 covers 16 residues. CDR3 amino acids: CASSYKIGRGFTPLHF. In DNA form, the CDR3 reads TGTGCCAGCAGTTACAAAATAGGCAGGGGCTTTACCCCCCTCCACTTT.

This rearrangement joins TRBV9 to TRBJ1-1; weak D call: TRBD1 (6 bases). The germline V gene encodes CDR1 SGDLS and CDR2 YYNGEE. The CDR3 consists of 16 residues. Trimming took 3 bases from V and 0 from J, leaving 15 bases between them. The CDR3 nucleotides read TGTGCCAGCAGCGCGGGACATACGACGGTGAACACTGAAGCTTTCTTT. It yields the protein CASSAGHTTVNTEAFF.

The J gene is TRBJ1-4, the V gene TRBV30; no clear D. V lost 2 bases, J lost 6 bases, and 10 bases lay in between. The CDR3 consists of 13 residues. Looked up from germline, CDR1 is GTSNPN and CDR2 is SVGIG (reference sequence). CDR3 DNA: TGTGCCTGGAGTACCGGGTCTGATGAAAAACTGTTTTTT. Amino acids: CAWSTGSDEKLFF.

V is TRBV27 and J is TRBJ1-2; 9 bases are a match to TRBD1. Per the germline V gene, CDR1 is MNHEY and CDR2 is SMNVEV (reference sequence). This CDR3 spans 15 amino acids. The trim removed 6 bases at V and 5 bases at J, leaving 10 bases unmatched. The CDR3 here is CASRLGQGMGYGYTF. In nucleotides, the CDR3 is TGTGCCAGCAGACTAGGACAGGGGATGGGGTATGGCTACACCTTC.

This chain uses TRBV2 with TRBJ1-2; D not resolved. Trimming took off 6 bases at V and 2 bases at J, with 7 bases between the two ends. Germline V CDR1 and CDR2: SNHLY, FYNNEI. The CDR3 contains 12 residues. CDR3 region: CASSGRNYGYTF. The CDR3 coding sequence is TGTGCCAGCAGCGGCAGGAACTATGGCTACACCTTC.

This chain links TRBV7-3 with TRBJ2-3, with 7 bases fitting TRBD2. The CDR3 covers 16 residues. Per the germline V gene, CDR1 is SGHTA and CDR2 is FQGTGA. Trimming removed 5 bases from V and 7 bases from J; junction bases left unmatched: 15. In nucleotides, the CDR3 is TGTGCCAGCAGCCCCCATTCGGGCGGGAGCGGGAATACGCAGTATTTT. Amino acid sequence: CASSPHSGGSGNTQYF.

The V gene is TRBV13, the J gene TRBJ2-5; 7 bases are a match to TRBD2. Trimming took 5 bases from V and 3 from J; bases not matched to a gene: 15. This CDR3 has 17 residues. Germline CDR1 is PRHDT and CDR2 is FYEKMQ (reference sequence). The CDR3 DNA reads as TGTGCCAGCAGCAAAGATGGCTTCCGGGGGAGGGAAGAGACCCAGTACTTC. Translating gives CASSKDGFRGREETQYF.

The V call is TRBV4-1, the J call TRBJ2-3; unclear D gene. The CDR3 runs 15 residues. Trimming left V 0 bases short and J 1 base short, with 8 bases between. The germline CDR1 and CDR2 sequences are MGHRA and YSYEKL. The CDR3 DNA reads TGCGCCAGCAGCCAAGATTGGTCTGGCACAGATACGCAGTATTTT. This gives the protein CASSQDWSGTDTQYF.

Comment on this clone: A single base separates this from a much larger clone, so it may be a read error. The chain combines TRBV5-1 with TRBJ2-2, with 11 bases that match TRBD2. CDR3 size: 15 residues. The germline V gene has CDR1 SGHRS and CDR2 YFSETQ. V shed 2 bases and J 9 bases; nucleotides not matched to a gene: 6. The CDR3 here is CASSFSGRASRELFF. DNA for the CDR3: TGCGCCAGCAGCTTTAGCGGGAGGGCCTCCAGGGAGCTGTTTTTT.

V and J are TRBV6-5 and TRBJ1-4; tentatively, D is TRBD1 (6 bases). CDR1 MNHEY and CDR2 SVGAGI come from the germline V gene. This CDR3 is 16 amino acids long. Trimming left V 0 bases short and J 0 bases short, with 8 bases between. In DNA, the CDR3 is TGTGCCAGCAGTTACTCGAGGGGGGCAACTAATGAAAAACTGTTTTTT. Its translation: CASSYSRGATNEKLFF.

This chain uses TRBV7-2 with TRBJ2-2; the D call may be TRBD1 or TRBD2 (5 bases each). Per germline, CDR1 SGHTA and CDR2 FQGNSA. CDR3 size: 17 residues. V gave up 5 bases and J gave up 5 bases, with 21 bases separating them. The CDR3 spells CASSPFGGRAGTGELFF. The CDR3, as DNA: TGTGCCAGCAGCCCCTTTGGAGGCAGGGCTGGGACCGGGGAGCTGTTTTTT. Using reference TRBV7-2 and TRBJ2-2 for the parts outside the CDR3, the full variable domain is GAGVSQSPSNKVTEKGKDVELRCDPISGHTALYWYRQSLGQGLEFLIYFQGNSAPDKSGLPSDRFSAERTGGSVSTLTIQRTQQEDSAVYLCASSPFGGRAGTGELFFGEGSRLTVL.

The chain recombines TRBV5-1 with TRBJ2-2; D unresolved. The CDR3 spans 14 residues. V lost 3 bases to trimming and J lost 4 bases, with 10 bases between them. Per germline, CDR1 SGHRS and CDR2 YFSETQ. CDR3 protein: CASSSQTSTGELFF. For the CDR3, the DNA is TGCGCCAGCAGCTCGCAGACATCCACCGGGGAGCTGTTTTTT.

The V gene is TRBV15, the J gene TRBJ1-2; no clear D. The CDR3 has 12 amino acids. The germline V gene has CDR1 LNHNV and CDR2 YYDKDF (reference sequence). Trimming cost V 4 bases and J 13 bases, with 16 bases left between them. Here the CDR3 DNA reads TGTGCCACCAGCAACCCCCCCGCTCCCCTCACCTTC. It codes for CATSNPPAPLTF. The full variable domain, in which reference TRBV15 and TRBJ1-2 provide the parts outside the CDR3, is DAMVIQNPRYQVTQFGKPVTLSCSQTLNHNVMYWYQQKSSQAPKLLFHYYDKDFNNEADTPDNFQSRRPNTSFCFLDIRSPGLGDTAMYLCATSNPPAPLTFGSGTRLTVV.

The V and J genes are TRBV6-5 and TRBJ2-2; unclear D gene. This CDR3 has 14 amino acids. CDR1 is MNHEY and CDR2 is SVGAGI in the germline V gene. V gave up 5 bases and J gave up 3 bases, with 10 bases separating them. In DNA, the CDR3 is TGTGCCAGCAGTCGGAGTTGGGACACCGGGGAGCTGTTTTTT. This sequence encodes CASSRSWDTGELFF.

The chain links TRBV5-6 to TRBJ1-2; D may be TRBD1 (5 bases). CDR3 length: 13 residues. The V and J ends lost 1 base and 4 bases respectively, with 8 bases between them. Germline CDR1 reads SGHDT; CDR2 reads YYEEEE. CDR3 DNA sequence: TGTGCCAGCAGCTTGAGGGGATCCTATGGCTACACCTTC. This gives the protein CASSLRGSYGYTF.

The chain links TRBV30 to TRBJ2-2; tentative D call: TRBD1 (5 bases). The CDR3 runs to 15 residues. Germline V CDR1 and CDR2: GTSNPN, SVGIG (reference sequence). The V end lost 1 base, the J end lost 2 bases, and 11 bases lay between the germline ends. The CDR3 DNA follows: TGTGCCTGGAGTGGGGGCGGTGGAAACACCGGGGAGCTGTTTTTT. Its protein product is CAWSGGGGNTGELFF.

This chain connects TRBV4-3 to TRBJ2-3; TRBD1 matches at 8 bases. V dropped 3 bases and J dropped 4; count of bases not matched to a gene: 6. CDR3 length equals 15 residues. Per germline, CDR1 LGHNA and CDR2 YSLEER. CDR3 in amino acids: CASSQSDRVADTQYF. CDR3 nucleotide sequence: TGCGCCAGCAGCCAGTCGGACAGGGTGGCAGATACGCAGTATTTT.

This chain connects TRBV10-1 to TRBJ1-6, with 7 bases identical to TRBD1. Germline loops: CDR1 WNHNN, CDR2 SYGVQD (reference sequence). The CDR3 loop spans 18 amino acids. Losses at the gene ends were 8 bases for V and 3 bases for J; bases not matched to a gene: 16. The CDR3: CASRYTSGTVFYNSPLHF. Here the CDR3 DNA reads TGCGCCAGCCGGTATACCTCCGGGACAGTGTTCTATAATTCACCCCTCCACTTT.

The CDR3 loop is CASSIPGLGSYEQYF. In DNA form, the CDR3 reads TGTGCCAGCAGTATACCGGGACTGGGATCCTACGAGCAGTACTTC. The J gene is TRBJ2-7, the V gene TRBV28, with D possibly TRBD2 on 6 matching bases. The CDR3 totals 15 residues. Germline CDR1 and CDR2: MDHEN and SYDVKM. The ends were cut back, 5 bases at V and 1 base at J, with 15 bases in the middle.

This clone appeared once. This chain links TRBV6-5 with TRBJ2-1, with 9 bases aligning to TRBD2. Looked up from germline, CDR1 is MNHEY and CDR2 is SVGAGI. The V segment lost 2 bases and the J segment 1 base; nucleotides outside the gene matches: 0. This CDR3 spans 15 amino acids. CDR3 in DNA: TGTGCCAGCAGTTACCTAGCGGGGTCCTACAATGAGCAGTTCTTC. It encodes CASSYLAGSYNEQFF.

This chain connects TRBV18 to TRBJ2-1, with 8 bases identical to TRBD2. CDR1 KGHSH and CDR2 LQKENI come from the germline V gene. The CDR3 consists of 16 residues. V trimming: 4 bases; J trimming: 3 bases; junction bases outside the gene matches: 8. DNA of the CDR3: TGTGCCAGCTCACTTATCGGGAGGGCGGTCTACAATGAGCAGTTCTTC. This translates into CASSLIGRAVYNEQFF.